This T cell receptor (beta chain) was profiled in a study of CD8+ T cells in alopecia areata. Whole-study context: Tofacitinib administration to treated patients was oral, at 5 to 10 mg twice daily. Study-level findings and limits: There were also resident alphabeta T cells of normal skin sequenced in scalp samples.

Samples from alopecia areata patients were lesional scalp punch biopsies and peripheral blood. This CDR3 spans 11 amino acids. Germline V gene data show CDR1 as LGHNA and CDR2 as YNFKEQ. V was pared by 1 base and J by 16 bases, with 11 bases between. Following RNA extraction, reverse transcription yielded cDNA that acted as the sequencing template. Produced via immunoSEQ multiplex PCR; TCRdb's table is partial and in-frame only. The sample lists over 15,000 clones, less than 70% seen once, with over 6% in the top ten. Remarks on this clone: Its target is not known.

The receptor's source is a human donor with alopecia areata. The rearrangement joins TRBV4-2 to TRBJ2-1; perhaps D is TRBD1 or TRBD2 (5 bases each). The source material was skin, sampled at week 0. The CDR3 coding sequence is TGTGCCAGCAGCCAAGGGGGACGTCAATTCTTC. Translated, it gives CASSQGGRQFF.